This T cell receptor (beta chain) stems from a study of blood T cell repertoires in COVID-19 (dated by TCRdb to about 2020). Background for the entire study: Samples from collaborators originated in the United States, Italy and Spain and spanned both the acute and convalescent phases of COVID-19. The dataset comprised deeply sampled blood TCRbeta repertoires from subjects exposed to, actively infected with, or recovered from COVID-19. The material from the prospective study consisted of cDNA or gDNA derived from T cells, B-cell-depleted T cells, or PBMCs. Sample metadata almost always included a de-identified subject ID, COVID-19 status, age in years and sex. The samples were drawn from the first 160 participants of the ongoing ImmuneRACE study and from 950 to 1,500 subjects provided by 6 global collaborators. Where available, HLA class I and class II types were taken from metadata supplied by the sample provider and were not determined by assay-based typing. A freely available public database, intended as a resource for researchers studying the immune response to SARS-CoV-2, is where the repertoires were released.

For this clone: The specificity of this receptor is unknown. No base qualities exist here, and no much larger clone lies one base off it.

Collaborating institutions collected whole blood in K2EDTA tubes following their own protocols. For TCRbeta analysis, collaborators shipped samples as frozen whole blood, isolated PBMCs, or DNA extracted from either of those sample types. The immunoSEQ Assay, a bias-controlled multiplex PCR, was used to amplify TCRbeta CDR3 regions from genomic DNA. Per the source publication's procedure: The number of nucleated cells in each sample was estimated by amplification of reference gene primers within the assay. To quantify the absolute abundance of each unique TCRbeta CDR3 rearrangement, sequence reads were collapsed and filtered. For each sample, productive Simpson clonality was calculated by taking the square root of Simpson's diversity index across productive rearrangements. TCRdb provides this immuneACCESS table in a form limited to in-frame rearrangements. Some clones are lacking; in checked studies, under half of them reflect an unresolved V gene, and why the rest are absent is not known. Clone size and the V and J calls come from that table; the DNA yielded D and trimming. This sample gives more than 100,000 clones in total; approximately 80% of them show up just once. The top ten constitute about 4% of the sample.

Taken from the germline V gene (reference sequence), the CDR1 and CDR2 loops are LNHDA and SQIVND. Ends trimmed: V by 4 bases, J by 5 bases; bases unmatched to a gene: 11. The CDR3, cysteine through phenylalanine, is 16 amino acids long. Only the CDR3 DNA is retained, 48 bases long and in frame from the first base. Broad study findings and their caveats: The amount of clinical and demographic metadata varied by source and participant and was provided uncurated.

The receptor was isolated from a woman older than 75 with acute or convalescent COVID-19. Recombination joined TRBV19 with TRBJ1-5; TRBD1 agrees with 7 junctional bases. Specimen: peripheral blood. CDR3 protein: CASSRLTGTVYQPQHF. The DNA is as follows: TGTGCCAGTAGTAGGCTAACCGGGACAGTCTATCAGCCCCAGCATTTT.